This T cell receptor beta chain is drawn from a study of cytomegalovirus exposure and HLA in healthy donors (dated by TCRdb to about 2017). Notes on the research overall: An earlier analysis of some 500 of the donors reported 250 to 350 Gb of sequence data and 100 million to 140 million unique TCR beta sequences from 150 million to 200 million T cells. An early release covering about 600 HLA-typed donors comprised about 290 gigabases of sequencing data and around 86 million unique TCR sequences. Among the approximately 400 genotyped donors, about 83% belonged to the genetic ancestry cluster associated with self-reported Caucasian donors. The study aimed to test whether cataloging public T cell receptors could reveal signatures of past pathogen exposure. The study used immunosequencing to profile the T cell repertoires of approximately 650 subjects and linked those repertoires to cytomegalovirus serostatus. Along with the roughly 610-subject first cohort, a separate validation cohort of roughly 110 different subjects was used. High-throughput TCR immunosequencing, statistical association of individual TCRs with disease status, and machine learning were combined to predict cytomegalovirus infection status. To study patterns of TCR occurrence, a later analysis re-analyzed previously published TCR beta repertoires from under 750 donors and added high-resolution HLA genotyping. The later analysis used no new phenotypic data to find candidate immune exposures, relying instead on TCR beta sequences and their occurrence across donors. To decide whether each TCR beta V gene segment behaved as functional or pseudogenic, an earlier analysis of some 540 of the donors relied on high-throughput TCR beta sequencing. Alongside the repertoire data, information on donor age, sex, ethnicity and CMV serostatus was compiled. A later genetic analysis took genome-wide SNP genotypes for about three fifths of the roughly 670 donors and used that subset as a discovery cohort. Every repertoire in the discovery cohort had been generated on one and the same sequencing platform. HLA typing covered class I and class II loci at four-digit resolution. The number of typed donors differed by locus: about 620-640 for A, B, C, DRB1 and DQB1; 522 for DQA1; fewer than 610 for DPA1; and around 470 for DPB1. Because of strong linkage in the cohort, roughly five DR-DQ haplotypes were treated as single units for association and clustering. Among roughly 400 genotyped donors of the cohort, an average of roughly 230,000 unique TCR beta nucleotide sequences was sequenced per donor, of which approximately 18% were non-productive.

From the germline V gene, CDR1 is LGHNA and CDR2 is YNFKEQ. Compared with germline, V lacks 6 bases and J lacks 7 bases; bases without a gene match: 15. Reading from cysteine to phenylalanine, the CDR3 counts 16 amino acids. CDR3 DNA is the only sequence kept; it has 48 bases, read in frame from the first base. The library was built by means of the immunoSEQ multiplex PCR assay. The multiplex PCR relied on a mix of 60 forward primers for TCR Vbeta segments and 13 reverse primers for TCR Jbeta segments. The CDR3 region of rearranged TCR beta genes was amplified from genomic DNA with a multiplex PCR assay. The Illumina HiSeq System was used to sequence the amplified TCR beta libraries as 87-base-pair reads. The authors' analysis ran thus. In a later analysis, roughly 80 million unique TCR beta chains were counted across the roughly 610 repertoires, and approximately 11 million of these chains were shared by at least two donors. Raw reads were error-corrected and collapsed into unique sequences with a nearest-neighbor algorithm that merged closely related sequences to remove PCR and sequencing errors. V, D and J gene segments were assigned by aligning CDR3 sequences to IMGT reference sequences. For a sequence to be retained, at least a six-nucleotide match to both a V gene segment and a J gene segment was required. Rearrangements were classified as productive when the CDR3 lacked stop codons and remained in frame with V and J, and all other rearrangements were classified as non-productive. CDR3 was defined according to IMGT convention as the region running from the second conserved V-encoded cysteine to the conserved J-encoded phenylalanine. In an earlier analysis of 550 to 650 of the donors, sequences lacking an unambiguous match to a single V gene segment were excluded. An earlier analysis of 587 of the donors classified V segments as functional when productive rearrangements were above 56.7% and as segregating when the standard deviation between donors was above 5%. A statistical classification framework was developed to diagnose cytomegalovirus status using the catalog of TCR beta chain sequences. V and J gene assignment, in a later analysis, came from comparing TCR nucleotide sequences with IMGT/GENE-DB human TR gene sequences. The TCRdist pipeline was used in a later analysis to assign CDR3 sequences and most-parsimonious VDJ recombination scenarios. In a later analysis, each TCR beta chain was defined by its CDR3 amino acid sequence together with its V-gene family, and reads lacking a unique V-gene family were excluded. A later analysis removed several hundred highly shared, low-generation-probability nucleotide sequences to deal with suspected cross-contamination and a sequencing artifact. In a later analysis, a clonal expansion index was calculated for each public chain from normalized within-repertoire ranks of inferred template counts. In a later analysis, generation probabilities were computed using a VDJ recombination model fitted to out-of-frame rearrangements, and the results were checked against IGoR. In a later analysis, TCR-TCR, TCR-HLA and TCR-CMV co-occurrence was scored with hypergeometric tests, and a repertoire-size bias correction was applied to TCR pairs. False discovery rates were estimated in a later analysis by permuting HLA or CMV assignments 20 times. A later analysis grouped co-occurring TCRs with DBSCAN, adding TCRdist sequence similarity when clustering within HLA-allele-positive subsets. Co-occurrence clustering excluded repertoires with fewer than 30,000 or more than 120,000 public chains, plus five with anomalous nucleotide sharing. TCRdb limited this immuneACCESS table to in-frame rearrangements with V and J called. A share of clones is missing; checked studies link under half to unresolved V genes, and the rest is unexplained. V and J calls and clone size are copied from that table; D and trimming were computed from the DNA. The sample table lists approximately 100,000 clones, over 60% of them with a count of one. The ten largest clones take up 3.5% to 5% of the sample.

The cohort comprised fewer than 750 healthy bone marrow donors. At the time of sampling, every cohort member was nominally healthy, though immune exposures that went unrecorded were likely present. The donor tested CMV seropositive and was one of the 289 seropositive cohort members. Every donor gave a peripheral blood sample, and the peripheral blood mononuclear cells from that sample were used for TCR beta sequencing. Genomic DNA was extracted from the blood cell samples with the Qiagen DNeasy Blood Extraction Kit. On this clone itself: Its antigen is still unknown. It has no much larger one-base neighbor in the sample; base qualities were not kept.

The paper as a whole reports these results and caveats: In a later analysis, TCR association rates were found to vary across HLA loci, with the most associated TCRs seen for DRB1 alleles and the fewest for HLA-C alleles. In vitro tests confirmed that three of the cytomegalovirus-associated TCR beta chains recognize cytomegalovirus antigens. Presence/absence analyses assumed roughly uniform sequencing depth across donors, an assumption that may not hold. Compared with the roughly 700-donor mean, donors in an Asian-associated ancestry cluster had fewer N-insertions in productive TCRs, according to a later genetic analysis. Some IMGT-functional V segments, including TRBV6-2 and TRBV6-3, could not be distinguished by the 87-base-pair reads and were therefore excluded. HLA typing was unavailable for some donors at each locus, so association tests used only the typed subset. When HLA alleles, especially DR and DQ, strongly co-occurred, TCR associations were difficult to assign to individual alleles. Broadly in line with IMGT annotations, most TCR beta V segments showed up in productive rearrangements about 87% or about 30% of the time in an earlier analysis of several hundred of the donors. A later analysis found that HLA-associated TCR beta chains were more clonally expanded and had lower generation probabilities than equally common non-associated chains. According to a later analysis, parvovirus B19, influenza, CMV and Epstein-Barr virus appeared linked to several top co-occurrence clusters. Only TCR beta chains were sequenced in this cohort, and the absence of alpha or paired-chain data limited detectable features. The earlier analysis of about 600 of the donors excluded approximately 15 rarely observed V segments, including chromosome 9 orphons, because counts were too low. In a later analysis, most CMV-associated TCR beta chains were found to appear HLA-restricted, with HLA associations seemingly driven largely by CMV exposure. Linkage disequilibrium might explain the correlated functional status among segregating V segments, but an unknown experimental factor could not be excluded. In both the original and validation cohorts, the classifier was reported to diagnose cytomegalovirus status with high specificity and sensitivity. Most TCR sequences were observed very rarely across donors, whereas some public TCRs were present in many individuals. CMV serostatus was the only immune exposure information available for the cohort. A further reported finding was that TCR beta sequences accurately predicted the HLA-A and HLA-B alleles for most subjects in the first cohort. At a false discovery rate of 0.05, a later analysis linked 16,000 or so TCR beta sequences to specific HLA alleles. The authors suggested that the approach could potentially be extended to other disease states and immunological phenotypes. A cluster of highly shared sequence variants was judged likely to be a technical artifact of the sequencing pipeline. In the study, roughly 160 TCR beta chains were listed as associated with cytomegalovirus. V-gene and J-gene trimming of TCR beta chains was associated with a missense DCLRE1C variant in a later genetic analysis, and the association was replicated in an independent cohort.

Sequences were obtained from PBMCs. The sequence is built from TRBV4-2 and TRBJ2-1; 7 middle bases align to TRBD1. The TCR sequence derives from a female donor in good health and CMV-seropositive. The bases are TGTGCCAGCAGTCTACAGGGGAGTGGAAAACATAATGAGCAGTTCTTC. It is translated as CASSLQGSGKHNEQFF.